This TCR beta chain derives from a study of T cell responses to AZD1222 COVID-19 vaccine. The overall study: The study pooled second doses at about 4 or about 12 weeks. Study conclusions and caveats: Clonal diversity may have been underestimated, and the donors were mostly white British, with more females than males. After the peak T cell response, and only then, were repertoires sampled.

Method: immunoSEQ multiplex PCR; TCRdb's copy keeps in-frame clones and lacks some. The sample records about 150,000 clones, roughly 87% being singletons. Germline lookup yields CDR1 SGHVS and CDR2 FNYEAQ. CDR3 length equals 15 residues. Trimming stripped 3 bases from V and 2 bases from J, with 14 bases between. A remark on this clone: Its antigen remains unknown.

The source of this sequence is an adult in good health. The chain carries TRBV7-6 and TRBJ2-7; D possibly uses TRBD1 or TRBD2 (5 bases each). The sample was peripheral blood, taken on day 0 of AZD1222 vaccination. The CDR3 loop is CASSFGTGTAYEQYF. DNA for the CDR3: TGTGCCAGCAGCTTCGGGACGGGTACGGCCTACGAGCAGTACTTC. Looking up the rest from reference TRBV7-6 and TRBJ2-7 gives the full variable domain: GAGVSQSPRYKVTKRGQDVALRCDPISGHVSLYWYRQALGQGPEFLTYFNYEAQQDKSGLPNDRFSAERPEGSISTLTIQRTEQRDSAMYRCASSFGTGTAYEQYFGPGTRLTVT.